Listed below are T cell receptor beta chains from one sample, sequenced in a study of radiotherapy plus CTLA-4 blockade in lung cancer. Produced via immunoSEQ multiplex PCR; TCRdb's table is partial and in-frame only. The data contain approximately 82,000 clones, over 80% of them seen just once; the ten biggest clones take up less than 15%. The sample in question was peripheral blood, obtained from a patient treated with radiotherapy plus ipilimumab. Every receptor here comes from a human donor with non-small cell lung cancer that progressed on radiotherapy plus ipilimumab. CDR3s include the opening cysteine and the closing phenylalanine or tryptophan. The order of the fields is V gene, J gene, clone size, D gene, CDR3 protein, CDR3 DNA. A D gene is named only where the DNA matches it firmly. Some rows have no size entry. The others give once, few or many, or a class for an expanded clone.

TRBV11-3,TRBJ2-7,-,-,CASSSFTHYEQYF,TGTGCCAGCAGCTCCTTCACCCACTACGAGCAGTACTTC
TRBV6-6,TRBJ2-2,-,-,CASRPEGLTGELFF,TGTGCCAGCAGGCCTGAGGGGCTCACCGGGGAGCTGTTTTTT
TRBV7-2,TRBJ1-3,few,-,CASSLGHNVRSGNTIYF,TGTGCCAGCAGCTTGGGACACAACGTTCGCTCTGGAAACACCATATATTTT
TRBV19,TRBJ2-3,-,TRBD2,CASSTNSGGGDTQYF,TGTGCCAGTAGTACTAATAGCGGGGGGGGAGATACGCAGTATTTT
TRBV7-9,TRBJ1-1,once,TRBD1,CASSPDRGKTEAFF,TGTGCCAGCAGCCCTGACAGGGGGAAGACTGAAGCTTTCTTT
TRBV9,TRBJ2-7,-,-,CASSSDGASYEQYF,TGTGCCAGCAGCTCCGATGGGGCCTCCTACGAGCAGTACTTC
TRBV2,TRBJ2-5,-,TRBD1,CAASGGAARETQYF,TGTGCCGCCTCAGGGGGAGCAGCCAGGGAGACCCAGTACTTC
TRBV19,TRBJ2-5,few,-,CASSIIAAIGSGQETQYF,TGTGCCAGTAGTATAATAGCGGCGATCGGTAGCGGCCAAGAGACCCAGTACTTC
TRBV18,TRBJ1-1,few,-,CASSQGLLNTEAFF,TGTGCCAGCTCGCAGGGACTGCTGAACACTGAAGCTTTCTTT
TRBV9,TRBJ2-1,-,TRBD2,CASSDERGPYNEQFF,TGTGCCAGCAGCGACGAGCGGGGGCCCTACAATGAGCAGTTCTTC
TRBV7-2,TRBJ2-7,once,TRBD2,CASSLGTSETYEQYF,TGTGCCAGCAGCTTGGGGACTAGCGAAACCTACGAGCAGTACTTC
TRBV20-1,TRBJ2-7,-,-,CSGGQSDEQYF,TGCAGTGGTGGGCAGTCTGACGAGCAGTACTTC
TRBV5-1,TRBJ2-2,once,TRBD1,CASSPEGQGSGELFF,TGCGCCAGCAGCCCAGAAGGACAGGGGTCCGGGGAGCTGTTTTTT